Below are 28 T cell receptor beta chains sequenced from a single sample in a study of T-cell memory formation after mild COVID-19. TCRdb re-called the 5' RACE reads with MiXCR, one entry per CDR3 protein. The sample has 300,000 to 400,000 distinct CDR3 sequences, 10% to 15% seen once. The sequencing sample was made of PBMCs or a T cell subset sorted from them (not recorded which). These receptors were taken from a man in his late teens or twenties who had mild COVID-19 (a few samples of this study predate the infection). Cell type and time point are not known.

This clonotype was detected only a few times. The rearrangement joins TRBV28 to TRBJ1-2; possible D gene TRBD1, 5 bases. The germline CDR1 and CDR2 sequences are MDHEN and SYDVKM. The CDR3 extends over 13 amino acids. The germline V and J ends were trimmed by 6 bases and 8 bases, with 16 bases remaining between them. The CDR3 DNA sequence: TGTGCCAGCAGCGGCCAGGGCTCTGTCGGCTACACCTTC. Translated: CASSGQGSVGYTF.

This clonotype has a handful of counts. V usage is TRBV5-1 and J usage is TRBJ2-5, with a tentative D call TRBD1 (5 bases). Germline V gene sequence: CDR1 SGHRS, CDR2 YFSETQ. CDR3 length equals 13 residues. V lost 0 bases and J 5 bases, leaving 8 bases between the germline ends. The CDR3, as DNA: TGCGCCAGCAGCTTGGCAGGGTCGGAGACCCAGTACTTC. This gives the protein CASSLAGSETQYF. The full variable domain, completed using reference TRBV5-1 and TRBJ2-5, is KAGVTQTPRYLIKTRGQQVTLSCSPISGHRSVSWYQQTPGQGLQFLFEYFSETQRNKGNFPGRFSGRQFSNSRSEMNVSTLELGDSALYLCASSLAGSETQYFGPGTRLLVL.

This clonotype was counted between two and nine times. The V gene is TRBV7-9, the J gene TRBJ2-1, with D unclear. Germline CDR1 and CDR2: SEHNR and FQNEAQ (reference sequence). Trimming pared 5 bases from V and 16 bases from J, leaving 15 bases between. The CDR3 runs 11 residues. The CDR3 coding sequence is TGTGCCAGCAGCCCTGACAAAGGATACTTCTTC. Translated: CASSPDKGYFF.

The DNA for the CDR3 is TGTGCCACCAGTGATTCAGTATACAATGAGCAGTTCTTC. This translates into CATSDSVYNEQFF. This chain uses TRBV24-1 with TRBJ2-1, with D unclear. Trimming removed 2 bases at V and 4 bases at J, with 5 bases between. Germline loops: CDR1 KGHDR, CDR2 SFDVKD. CDR3 length: 13 amino acids.

The chain employs TRBV19 and TRBJ2-3, with TRBD1 matching 8 bases. CDR1 is LNHDA and CDR2 is SQIVND in the germline V gene (reference sequence). This CDR3 spans 14 amino acids. V lost 6 bases to trimming and J lost 4 bases; unmatched junction nucleotides: 6. CDR3 loop: CASSGRGPPDTQYF. DNA for the CDR3: TGTGCCAGTAGCGGCAGGGGGCCACCAGATACGCAGTATTTT.

The chain employs TRBV9 and TRBJ1-2; D not certain. This CDR3 contains 15 residues. Germline CDR1 is SGDLS and CDR2 is YYNGEE. Between the trimmed V and J ends, which lost 0 bases and 0 bases, there was a span of 9 bases. CDR3 sequence: CASSVATAANYGYTF. CDR3 coding DNA: TGTGCCAGCAGCGTAGCTACAGCAGCTAACTATGGCTACACCTTC.

The chain has TRBV11-1 and TRBJ1-2; weak D call: TRBD1 (5 bases). This CDR3 has 13 amino acids. The germline gives CDR1 SGHAT, CDR2 FQDESV (reference sequence). The germline V and J ends were trimmed by 5 bases and 4 bases, with 11 bases remaining between them. The chain's CDR3 is CASSGGGGYGYTF. The CDR3 nucleotides read TGTGCCAGCAGCGGCGGCGGGGGCTATGGCTACACCTTC.

This clonotype was counted only a few times. The chain is built from TRBV19 and TRBJ2-1, with 8 bases matching TRBD2. CDR1 LNHDA and CDR2 SQIVND come from the germline V gene (reference sequence). The CDR3 consists of 13 residues. J was trimmed by 9 bases and V by 5 bases; bases with no gene match: 6. CDR3 region: CASSFGGAGEQFF. CDR3 coding DNA: TGTGCCAGTAGTTTCGGGGGGGCCGGTGAGCAGTTCTTC. Drawing the rest from reference TRBV19 and TRBJ2-1, the complete variable domain is DGGITQSPKYLFRKEGQNVTLSCEQNLNHDAMYWYRQDPGQGLRLIYYSQIVNDFQKGDIAEGYSVSREKKESFPLTVTSAQKNPTAFYLCASSFGGAGEQFFGPGTRLTVL.

In DNA, the CDR3 is TGTGCCAGCAGGCGGTCCAGCTCCTACGAGCAGTACGTC. Translation: CASRRSSSYEQYV. The chain carries TRBV5-6 and TRBJ2-7, with unresolved D. Per germline, CDR1 SGHDT and CDR2 YYEEEE. Trimming pared 5 bases from V and 0 bases from J, leaving 9 bases between. There are 13 residues in the CDR3.

The V gene is TRBV18, the J gene TRBJ1-1; no firm D call. Germline CDR1 is KGHSH and CDR2 is LQKENI. Trimming pared 1 base from V and 4 bases from J, leaving 13 bases between. The CDR3 has 15 residues. The DNA of the CDR3 is TGTGCCAGCTCACCACTTTTCGGGCCCGGCACTGAAGCTTTCTTT. This encodes CASSPLFGPGTEAFF. The full variable domain, with the rest looked up from reference TRBV18 and TRBJ1-1, is NAGVMQNPRHLVRRRGQEARLRCSPMKGHSHVYWYRQLPEEGLKFMVYLQKENIIDESGMPKERFSAEFPKEGPSILRIQQVVRGDSAAYFCASSPLFGPGTEAFFGQGTRLTVV.

This clonotype was seen only a few times. V is TRBV4-2 and J is TRBJ1-2; D call uncertain. This CDR3 is built from 14 residues. Per germline, CDR1 LGHNA and CDR2 YNFKEQ. The V end lost 0 bases, the J end lost 4 bases, and 9 bases lay between the germline ends. CDR3 in DNA: TGTGCCAGCAGCCAAGATTCGAACGGCTATGGCTACACCTTC. This gives the protein CASSQDSNGYGYTF.

A few counts support this clonotype. This sequence joins TRBV12-3 or TRBV12-4 and TRBJ2-1; 9 bases agree with TRBD1. This CDR3 spans 15 amino acids. The trim removed 6 bases at V and 3 bases at J, leaving 6 bases unmatched. The CDR3 bases are TGTGCCAGCAGGCTACAGGGGGCCGTCTACAATGAGCAGTTCTTC. Protein product: CASRLQGAVYNEQFF.

This clonotype was observed at least ten times. The chain has TRBV4-3 and TRBJ2-3; 7 nucleotides agree with TRBD2. CDR3 length: 16 residues. In germline, CDR1 is LGHNA, CDR2 YSLEER. J was trimmed by 1 base and V by 0 bases; bases with no gene match: 4. The CDR3: CASSQESLAGTDTQYF. In DNA, the CDR3 is TGCGCCAGCAGCCAAGAATCGCTAGCGGGCACAGATACGCAGTATTTT.

This clonotype was seen more than once but under ten times. The chain has TRBV7-2 and TRBJ1-5; 9 bases line up with TRBD1. V was pared by 5 bases and J by 6 bases, with 8 bases of the junction left unmatched. The germline V gene has CDR1 SGHTA and CDR2 FQGNSA. This CDR3 is 15 amino acids long. The CDR3: CASSPGQGKGQPQHF. CDR3 nucleotide sequence: TGTGCCAGCAGCCCCGGACAGGGGAAAGGTCAGCCCCAGCATTTT.

This chain links TRBV29-1 with TRBJ2-3, with D hard to call. CDR3 size: 12 residues. CDR1 SQVTM and CDR2 ANQGSEA come from the germline V gene. Trimming removed 4 bases from V and 2 bases from J, with 7 bases in between. For the CDR3, the DNA is TGCAGCGTTGCCGCGGCCACAGATACGCAGTATTTT. This sequence encodes CSVAAATDTQYF.

This clonotype was detected only a few times. The rearrangement links TRBV6-5 to TRBJ1-2; tentatively, D is TRBD1 (5 bases). Trimming left V 2 bases short and J 5 bases short, with 6 bases between. The CDR3 sequence is 12 residues long. The germline gives CDR1 MNHEY, CDR2 SVGAGI. CDR3 protein: CASSYGAYGYTF. As DNA, the CDR3 is TGTGCCAGCAGTTACGGGGCGTATGGCTACACCTTC.

This clonotype was seen more than once but under ten times. V gene TRBV3-1 combines with J gene TRBJ2-7; no clear D. Germline V lookup: CDR1 LGHDT, CDR2 YNNKEL (reference sequence). Trimming cost V 4 bases and J 5 bases, with 6 bases left between them. This CDR3 region has 11 residues. This chain's CDR3 is CASSRANEQYF. CDR3 in DNA: TGTGCCAGCAGCCGGGCAAACGAGCAGTACTTC.

The rearrangement uses TRBV7-9 and TRBJ2-5, with 7 bases fitting TRBD2. The germline V gene encodes CDR1 SEHNR and CDR2 FQNEAQ (reference sequence). The CDR3 length is 15 residues. V lost 2 bases to trimming and J lost 4 bases; unmatched junction nucleotides: 7. The CDR3: CASSLRTGGGETQYF. The CDR3 DNA follows: TGTGCCAGCAGCTTAAGGACGGGGGGAGGAGAGACCCAGTACTTC.

The DNA for the CDR3 is TGCGCCAGCAGCTCTGACGATACGCAGTATTTT. Translating it yields CASSSDDTQYF. This chain uses TRBV5-1 with TRBJ2-3; D not certain. V was shortened by 3 bases and J by 6 bases, with 5 bases between the two germline ends. The CDR3 runs to 11 residues. Germline CDR1 is SGHRS and CDR2 is YFSETQ.

This clonotype was detected many times. The chain carries TRBV5-1 and TRBJ1-1; D is uncertain. The V gene lost 1 base and the J gene lost 1 base, with 8 bases spanning the gap. CDR3 size: 14 residues. Germline V gene sequence: CDR1 SGHRS, CDR2 YFSETQ. The CDR3 DNA is TGCGCCAGCAGCTTGTCGGCGGAGAACACTGAAGCTTTCTTT. This encodes CASSLSAENTEAFF.

This clonotype was observed at least ten times. The V call is TRBV5-4, the J call TRBJ2-1; maybe TRBD1 (5 bases). The germline V and J ends were trimmed by 0 bases and 1 base, with 8 bases remaining between them. Germline V gives CDR1 SGHNT, CDR2 YYREEE (reference sequence). This CDR3 is 15 amino acids long. The CDR3, as DNA: TGTGCCAGCAGCTTGGATCAGGGTTCCTACAATGAGCAGTTCTTC. This translates into CASSLDQGSYNEQFF.

This clonotype has just a few counts. The rearrangement uses TRBV6-2 or TRBV6-3 and TRBJ2-3; 10 bases align to TRBD2. With 6 bases clipped from V and 3 bases from J, the junction kept 3 bases outside the gene matches. This CDR3 is 14 amino acids long. Germline CDR1 and CDR2: MNHEY and SVGEGT. The DNA of the CDR3 is TGTGCCAGCAGAGCTAGCGGGGGAACAGATACGCAGTATTTT. Translating gives CASRASGGTDTQYF.

This clonotype was detected many times. The rearrangement uses TRBV28 and TRBJ2-1; 10 bases align to TRBD2. Germline V gene sequence: CDR1 MDHEN, CDR2 SYDVKM. The CDR3 contains 15 residues. The V gene end was trimmed by 7 bases and the J gene end by 12 bases; junction bases not matched to a gene: 15. The CDR3 coding sequence is TGTGCCAGCACCTCCCCTGGACTAGCGGCCCCCTGGCAGTTCTTC. Amino acid sequence: CASTSPGLAAPWQFF. The complete variable domain, with remaining parts taken from reference TRBV28 and TRBJ2-1, reads DVKVTQSSRYLVKRTGEKVFLECVQDMDHENMFWYRQDPGLGLRLIYFSYDVKMKEKGDIPEGYSVSREKKERFSLILESASTNQTSMYLCASTSPGLAAPWQFFGPGTRLTVL.

J is TRBJ2-2 and V is TRBV6-2 or TRBV6-3; 8 bases align to TRBD2. The germline V gene has CDR1 MNHEY and CDR2 SVGEGT. With V trimmed by 5 bases and J by 6 bases, 11 bases remained unmatched. CDR3 length: 16 amino acids. The CDR3 sequence: CASSAVRSGGSGELFF. CDR3 DNA sequence: TGTGCCAGCAGTGCGGTTCGAAGCGGGGGCTCCGGGGAGCTGTTTTTT.

The sample holds a few counts of this clonotype. The chain links TRBV19 to TRBJ1-1, with 10 bases aligning to TRBD1. The CDR3 loop spans 16 amino acids. The V gene end was trimmed by 5 bases and the J gene end by 0 bases; junction bases not matched to a gene: 6. Germline lookup yields CDR1 LNHDA and CDR2 SQIVND (reference sequence). The CDR3 reads CASSQGTGALNTEAFF. The CDR3 DNA reads TGTGCCAGTAGTCAAGGGACAGGGGCTCTGAACACTGAAGCTTTCTTT. Full variable domain (outside the CDR3, taken from reference TRBV19 and TRBJ1-1): DGGITQSPKYLFRKEGQNVTLSCEQNLNHDAMYWYRQDPGQGLRLIYYSQIVNDFQKGDIAEGYSVSREKKESFPLTVTSAQKNPTAFYLCASSQGTGALNTEAFFGQGTRLTVV.

CDR3 residues: CASHQGQGYYEQYF. The CDR3 DNA sequence: TGTGCCAGCCACCAGGGACAGGGGTACTACGAGCAGTACTTC. The V gene is TRBV12-3 or TRBV12-4, the J gene TRBJ2-7; TRBD1 matches at 10 bases. The V and J ends lost 8 bases and 3 bases, in that order; junction bases with no gene match: 7. CDR3 length: 14 residues.

This clonotype was detected many times. The chain carries TRBV7-9 and TRBJ2-3; D might be TRBD1 or TRBD2, each matching 5 bases. V was trimmed by 6 bases and J by 2 bases, leaving 9 bases between them. Per germline, CDR1 SEHNR and CDR2 FQNEAQ (reference sequence). This CDR3 is built from 13 residues. The CDR3 here is CASSRDATDTQYF. In DNA form, the CDR3 reads TGTGCCAGCAGTCGGGACGCCACAGATACGCAGTATTTT. Full variable domain (rest looked up from reference TRBV7-9 and TRBJ2-3): DTGVSQNPRHKITKRGQNVTFRCDPISEHNRLYWYRQTLGQGPEFLTYFQNEAQLEKSRLLSDRFSAERPKGSFSTLEIQRTEQGDSAMYLCASSRDATDTQYFGPGTRLTVL.

This clonotype was seen many times. This chain links TRBV7-9 with TRBJ2-4; TRBD1 matches at 8 bases. V shed 5 bases and J 0 bases; nucleotides not matched to a gene: 3. Germline assignment: CDR1 SEHNR and CDR2 FQNEAQ (reference sequence). This CDR3 is built from 15 residues. CDR3 amino acids: CASSRTGLAKNIQYF. The CDR3 region has the DNA TGTGCCAGCAGCCGGACAGGGCTAGCCAAAAACATTCAGTACTTC.